This TCR beta chain was recorded in a study of blood T cells in healthy people across ages (dated by TCRdb to between 2015 and 2017). With regard to the full study: Template switching captured roughly one uniquely barcoded TCR beta cDNA molecule per two T cells in model experiments. Using deep sequencing normalized with unique cDNA molecular identifiers, the study measured how TCR beta repertoire diversity changes with age. Donors were grouped into four age groups: young (average 16 years), middle-aged (roughly 38), aged (over 55) and long-lived (approximately 78). Donors of different ages were randomly distributed across sequencing lanes to avoid experimental bias. Using the same blood draw, the study looked at two additional independent replicas of 1 million unique cDNA reads for two donors, one aged 18 to 30 and the other aged 80 or older. Paper-wide results and their limitations: Compared with the aged group, the long-lived group had more naive CD4+ T cells, fewer expanded clones and increased TCR diversity, suggesting age selection. Donor CMV infection status was unknown, potentially confounding age-related changes in expanded clonotypes. A strong correlation was found between observed TCR beta diversity and the percentage of naive T cells measured by flow cytometry. Because profiling used bulk unsorted PBMCs, naive and antigen-experienced compartments could not be compared conclusively. Estimates of total diversity based on one million sequenced T cells were regarded as lower bounds and as underestimates. As age increased, observed TCR beta diversity per million T cells dropped in a roughly linear way, and a significant reduction was already evident by age 40.

Concerning this clonotype itself: Its antigen specificity is not known. Nothing much larger sits one base from this clone, and base qualities are not available.

To prepare the library, 5' RACE was applied. TCRdb names Illumina HiSeq 2500 as the instrument used. A second PCR of roughly 7 to 11 cycles was performed with a sample-barcoded 5' primer and a J-beta primer mix. A unique molecular identifier was introduced onto each TCR beta cDNA molecule by a template-switch 5' adaptor carrying 12 random nucleotides. Each sample yielded at least 2.5 million CDR3-containing paired-end reads. The Mint cDNA synthesis kit, primed by a TRBC-specific oligonucleotide, was used to synthesize first-strand cDNA from all RNA. Following uracil-DNA glycosylase treatment, all cDNA underwent a first 18-cycle PCR with the universal primers M1SS and BC2_uni_R. On the study's bioinformatics: For normalization, 1 million high-quality reads were randomly selected from each sample, with every read carrying a distinct molecular identifier. Reads sharing molecular identifiers were discarded rather than binned into consensus sequences. MiTCR, set to a Q25 quality threshold and the strictest error-elimination algorithm, was used for CDR3 identification, clonotype clustering and error correction. A nonparametric unseen species model with Euler transformation was used to estimate a lower bound on total TCR beta diversity. The public reads were quality trimmed at Q25 with fastp and then assembled into clones with MiXCR by TCRdb, keeping productive beta chains. Every CDR3 protein is listed once, alongside the most common genes and DNA of its rows. TCRdb's processing, not the authors' own work, is the source of the V and J calls. The sample includes over a million distinct CDR3 sequences, with approximately 40% observed a single time. The ten largest make up around 8% of the sample.

Spanning cysteine to phenylalanine, the CDR3 consists of 13 amino acids. The CDR3 DNA has 39 bases and is translated from base 1. Via the germline V gene, CDR1 is MNHEY and CDR2 SVGAGI. Donors were around 37 systemically healthy Caucasian individuals from Russia aged 6 to 90 years. Around 9.7 milliliters of peripheral blood were collected from each donor into EDTA-treated Vacutainer tubes. PBMCs were isolated by Ficoll-Paque density-gradient centrifugation, with at least 7 million obtained per sample. Total RNA, at least 6 micrograms per sample, was extracted from PBMCs with Trizol reagent. The percentages of naive CD45RAhigh/CD27high T cells were determined by flow cytometry on a PBMC aliquot from every donor.

The sequenced material came from blood. This receptor was taken from a woman in her late teens or twenties in good health. The sequence is built from TRBV6-5 and TRBJ2-7; there is no confident call for the D gene. The last part of the DNA fits TRBJ2-5 better; the J call may be wrong. The CDR3 protein is CASSYSNEETQYF. The sequenced DNA is TGTGCCAGCAGTTACTCGAACGAAGAGACCCAGTACTTC.